This passage covers 2 T cell receptor beta chains from one sample sequenced in a study of T-cell reconstitution after alpha-beta-depleted transplantation in children. Unique molecular identifiers were used to barcode this TCRbeta library. TCRdb analysed the PCR reads with MiXCR anew, one entry per CDR3 protein. This table has roughly 120,000 distinct CDR3 sequences, around 10% appearing once. The starting material was PBMCs from the stem cell graft donor, obtained from the stem cell graft. All receptors come from a human donor who donated a stem cell graft to a child with acute lymphoblastic leukemia.

This clonotype was picked up many times. This chain connects TRBV7-9 to TRBJ2-7; either TRBD1 or TRBD2 may supply D (7 bases each). The CDR3 is 16 residues long. Germline V CDR1 and CDR2: SEHNR, FQNEAQ (reference sequence). V lost 5 bases and J 2 bases, leaving 19 bases between the germline ends. CDR3: CASSALGGTVPYEQYF. DNA of the CDR3: TGTGCCAGCAGCGCCCTGGGAGGGACAGTACCCTACGAGCAGTACTTC.

This clonotype was seen repeatedly, ten times or more. The chain employs TRBV12-3 or TRBV12-4 and TRBJ2-3, with 10 bases that match TRBD2. This CDR3 has 17 residues. V trimming: 4 bases; J trimming: 2 bases; junction bases outside the gene matches: 9. CDR3 sequence (DNA): TGTGCCAGCAGTTCCCCCCTAGCGGGGGTTTTCACAGATACGCAGTATTTT. This codes for CASSSPLAGVFTDTQYF.